A selection of T cell receptor beta chains follows, all from one sample in a study of PD-1 blockade in classical Hodgkin lymphoma. Some clones are missing from TCRdb's copy, which holds only in-frame ones; the method was immunoSEQ multiplex PCR. This sample has about 64,000 clones, with around nine tenths found just once. Sequenced material: peripheral blood mononuclear cells (PBMCs), taken before the fourth cycle of nivolumab. These receptors all come from a human donor with classical Hodgkin lymphoma. The CDR3 runs from the conserved cysteine through the conserved F or W. D genes are given only for firm matches. A row's size may be missing; if present it is once, few, many or a size class.

clone size	D gene	V gene	J gene	CDR3 protein	CDR3 DNA
once	TRBD2	TRBV4-1	TRBJ2-3	CASSQERGLAGGTDTQYF	TGCGCCAGCAGCCAAGAACGAGGGCTAGCGGGCGGCACAGATACGCAGTATTTT
-	-	TRBV30	TRBJ2-4	CAWSGGGGGPKNIQYF	TGTGCCTGGAGTGGGGGCGGAGGAGGGCCCAAAAACATTCAGTACTTC
once	-	TRBV19	TRBJ1-1	CASTDRLTEAFF	TGTGCCAGTACTGACAGACTCACTGAAGCTTTCTTT
once	-	TRBV10-2	TRBJ2-6	CASSDRGPSGANVLTF	TGCGCCAGCAGTGACAGGGGTCCGTCTGGGGCCAACGTCCTGACTTTC
-	TRBD1	TRBV5-6	TRBJ1-2	CASSVLTGVGYGYTF	TGTGCCAGCAGCGTTCTTACAGGGGTGGGCTATGGCTACACCTTC
-	TRBD1	TRBV11-2	TRBJ1-2	CASSLQGEGGYTF	TGTGCCAGCAGCTTGCAGGGGGAAGGGGGCTACACCTTC
-	TRBD1	TRBV6-6	TRBJ1-2	CASSYRTGGGYTF	TGTGCCAGCAGTTACAGGACAGGCGGTGGCTACACCTTC
-	TRBD2	TRBV6-4	TRBJ2-7	CASSPPFERETSGRNEQYF	TGTGCCAGCAGTCCCCCCTTCGAGCGGGAGACTAGCGGGAGGAACGAGCAGTACTTC
-	TRBD2	TRBV9	TRBJ2-5	CASSPGLGRQTQYF	TGTGCCAGCAGCCCCGGACTAGGACGGCAGACCCAGTACTTC
-	-	TRBV10-1	TRBJ1-1	CASSETRGPPNTEAFF	TGCGCCAGCAGTGAGACGCGGGGGCCACCGAACACTGAAGCTTTCTTT
-	TRBD1	TRBV4-1	TRBJ2-7	CASSPRQGGIYEQYF	TGCGCCAGCAGCCCCCGACAGGGGGGGATCTACGAGCAGTACTTC
few	-	TRBV2	TRBJ1-6	CASSPPAAPLHF	TGTGCCAGCAGTCCCCCCGCGGCACCCCTCCACTTT
-	-	TRBV10-2	TRBJ2-1	CASRPTVLNEQFF	TGCGCCAGCAGGCCTACAGTCCTCAATGAGCAGTTCTTC
-	-	TRBV28	TRBJ1-1	CASRDNRDMNTEAFF	TGTGCCAGCAGGGATAACAGGGATATGAACACTGAAGCTTTCTTT
-	TRBD1	TRBV2	TRBJ2-7	CASSEVAAGGIYEQYF	TGTGCCAGCAGTGAAGTAGCGGCAGGGGGCATCTACGAGCAGTACTTC
once	TRBD1	TRBV6-5	TRBJ1-2	CASSYSGAGGGYTF	TGTGCCAGCAGTTACTCGGGCGCAGGGGGCGGCTACACCTTC
-	-	TRBV7-8	TRBJ2-7	CASSSDSPPYEQYF	TGTGCCAGCAGCTCCGACTCGCCCCCCTACGAGCAGTACTTC
-	-	TRBV7-9	TRBJ2-7	CASSQPGTYEQYF	TGTGCCAGCAGCCAACCCGGCACCTACGAGCAGTACTTC
-	TRBD1	TRBV2	TRBJ1-1	CASRGTGTNTEAFF	TGTGCCAGCAGGGGGACAGGAACTAACACTGAAGCTTTCTTT
-	-	TRBV9	TRBJ2-6	CASRGNGANVLTF	TGTGCCAGCAGGGGGAATGGGGCCAACGTCCTGACTTTC
once	TRBD2	TRBV5-1	TRBJ2-7	CASSLAAGVTYEQYF	TGCGCCAGCAGCTTGGCAGCGGGAGTTACGTACGAGCAGTACTTC
-	TRBD2	TRBV5-1	TRBJ2-3	CASSLGSSGSTDTQYF	TGCGCCAGCAGCTTGGGATCTAGCGGGAGCACAGATACGCAGTATTTT
-	-	TRBV7-9	TRBJ2-5	CASSRPLPGALKTQYF	TGTGCCAGCAGCCGGCCTCTCCCGGGAGCCTTGAAGACCCAGTACTTC
-	-	TRBV19	TRBJ2-7	CASSKWASAGYEQYF	TGTGCCAGTAGTAAATGGGCCTCAGCTGGGTACGAGCAGTACTTC
-	-	TRBV5-1	TRBJ2-7	CASSLEGGPMSSYEQYF	TGCGCCAGCAGCTTGGAAGGGGGTCCCATGTCCTCCTACGAGCAGTACTTC
-	-	TRBV21-1	TRBJ1-6	CASSKGGDIRRPLHF	TGTGCCAGCAGCAAAGGGGGGGACATTCGTCGTCCCCTCCACTTT
-	-	TRBV29-1	TRBJ2-4	CSVVPRLAKNIQYF	TGCAGCGTTGTCCCCCGACTAGCCAAAAACATTCAGTACTTC
-	TRBD1	TRBV5-4	TRBJ2-7	CASSPQGDSYEQYF	TGTGCCAGCAGCCCACAGGGGGACTCCTACGAGCAGTACTTC
-	TRBD2	TRBV9	TRBJ2-1	CASSVEASGPPGNEQFF	TGTGCCAGCAGCGTAGAGGCTAGCGGACCCCCAGGGAATGAGCAGTTCTTC
-	-	TRBV29-1	TRBJ1-2	CSEDPVMAGANYGYTF	TGCAGCGAGGACCCCGTAATGGCAGGAGCTAACTATGGCTACACCTTC
-	-	TRBV4-1	TRBJ2-7	CASSLRDRYEQYF	TGCGCCAGCAGCCTTCGGGACCGCTACGAGCAGTACTTC
-	-	TRBV7-9	TRBJ1-1	CASSLTRQDPEAFF	TGTGCCAGCAGCTTAACCCGCCAGGACCCTGAAGCTTTCTTT
-	TRBD1	TRBV7-9	TRBJ2-2	CASSLRDRATTGELFF	TGTGCCAGCAGCCTCCGGGACAGGGCGACCACCGGGGAGCTGTTTTTT
-	-	TRBV10-3	TRBJ1-5	CAISEGLGGVSNQPQHF	TGTGCCATCAGTGAGGGACTTGGAGGGGTTAGCAATCAGCCCCAGCATTTT
-	-	TRBV2	TRBJ2-5	CASRREQETQYF	TGTGCCAGCAGGCGGGAACAAGAGACCCAGTACTTC
-	-	TRBV7-6	TRBJ2-7	CASSLTGAFYEQYF	TGTGCCAGCAGCTTAACAGGAGCCTTCTACGAGCAGTACTTC
-	-	TRBV27	TRBJ1-5	CASSLLGASNQPQHF	TGTGCCAGCAGTTTATTGGGGGCGAGCAATCAGCCCCAGCATTTT
-	-	TRBV5-6	TRBJ1-1	CASSWGIENTEAFF	TGTGCCAGCAGCTGGGGGATCGAGAACACTGAAGCTTTCTTT
-	-	TRBV6-5	TRBJ1-4	CASSYSFRRTVEKLFF	TGTGCCAGCAGTTACTCCTTCCGCAGGACGGTGGAAAAACTGTTTTTT
once	TRBD2	TRBV4-1	TRBJ2-5	CASSQEPPTSGRPETQYF	TGCGCCAGCAGCCAAGAGCCGCCAACTAGCGGGAGGCCAGAGACCCAGTACTTC
-	-	TRBV19	TRBJ2-3	CASSKAPWTDTQYF	TGTGCCAGTAGTAAGGCCCCCTGGACAGATACGCAGTATTTT
-	-	TRBV6-6	TRBJ1-5	CASSLVNNQPQHF	TGTGCCAGCAGTCTCGTCAACAATCAGCCCCAGCATTTT
-	TRBD1	TRBV19	TRBJ1-1	CASSIGDRGWSTMNTEAFF	TGTGCCAGTAGTATTGGCGACAGGGGTTGGTCGACGATGAACACTGAAGCTTTCTTT
-	TRBD1	TRBV10-3	TRBJ2-2	CALGTGLSSNTGELFF	TGTGCCCTCGGGACAGGGCTCTCTTCGAACACCGGGGAGCTGTTTTTT
once	TRBD2	TRBV28	TRBJ2-1	CASSPGTSGRPNEQFF	TGTGCCAGCAGTCCGGGGACTAGCGGAAGACCCAATGAGCAGTTCTTC
-	TRBD2	TRBV10-2	TRBJ2-5	CASSAPSGSFQETQYF	TGCGCCAGCAGCGCACCTAGCGGGAGCTTTCAAGAGACCCAGTACTTC
once	TRBD2	TRBV29-1	TRBJ2-3	CSVGGLVGTGGTDTQYF	TGCAGCGTGGGGGGACTAGTGGGGACTGGAGGCACAGATACGCAGTATTTT
-	TRBD2	TRBV7-2	TRBJ2-7	CASRNRLAGRSSYEQYF	TGTGCCAGCAGAAACCGACTAGCGGGACGTAGCTCCTACGAGCAGTACTTC
-	TRBD1	TRBV7-2	TRBJ1-5	CASSGRTGDQPQHF	TGTGCCAGCAGCGGTCGGACAGGAGATCAGCCCCAGCATTTT
-	-	TRBV7-3	TRBJ2-2	CASSSRPNTGELFF	TGTGCCAGCAGCTCCCGACCGAACACCGGGGAGCTGTTTTTT
-	-	TRBV2	TRBJ2-5	CASSEVGGTQYF	TGTGCCAGCAGTGAGGTTGGAGGGACCCAGTACTTC
-	-	TRBV30	TRBJ1-5	CAWSDGLLVQPQHF	TGTGCCTGGAGTGACGGGTTATTGGTTCAGCCCCAGCATTTT
-	TRBD2	TRBV7-3	TRBJ2-2	CASSPTLSGASTGELFF	TGTGCCAGCAGCCCCACCCTTAGCGGGGCGAGCACCGGGGAGCTGTTTTTT
-	-	TRBV9	TRBJ2-1	CASSAQGNFVNEQFF	TGTGCCAGCAGCGCACAGGGTAATTTTGTTAATGAGCAGTTCTTC
-	TRBD1	TRBV2	TRBJ2-5	CASSEADGQGGEETQYF	TGTGCCAGCAGTGAAGCGGACGGACAGGGCGGGGAAGAGACCCAGTACTTC
-	-	TRBV27	TRBJ1-4	CASSLAGEGEKLFF	TGTGCCAGCAGTTTAGCAGGGGAGGGTGAAAAACTGTTTTTT
-	TRBD1	TRBV29-1	TRBJ1-1	CSVGQGGWTEAFF	TGCAGCGTCGGTCAGGGGGGGTGGACTGAAGCTTTCTTT
-	TRBD1	TRBV19	TRBJ1-2	CATDLGTGVGYTF	TGTGCCACCGACCTCGGGACAGGGGTGGGCTACACCTTC
-	-	TRBV13	TRBJ2-1	CASSFGSSYNEQFF	TGTGCCAGCAGCTTTGGTAGCTCCTACAATGAGCAGTTCTTC